The rows below give T cell receptor beta chains drawn from one sample of a study of blood T cell repertoires in COVID-19. The protocol was immunoSEQ multiplex PCR, while the TCRdb copy is restricted to in-frame clones and leaves out a portion. The sample shows 150,000 to 200,000 clones, around nine tenths of them seen only once. Material for sequencing was peripheral blood. These TCRs come from a human donor in a cohort sampled during active COVID-19. Both conserved end residues are part of each CDR3.

V gene,CDR3 protein
TRBV4-1,CASSQGGGRGIDTQYF
TRBV11-2,CASTLEPGYYEQYF
TRBV6-6,CASTRPTGGRYEQFF
TRBV9,CASSVGGTEPYEQYF
TRBV7-9,CASSRGTAWDIQYF
TRBV7-7,CASSLYGGGPLETQYF
TRBV5-5,CASSLGTGGNYGYTF
TRBV30,CAWSRSLQVYNSPLHF
TRBV7-6,CASSLGRGRTDTQYF
TRBV5-1,CASSHPGLAGEQYF
TRBV10-3,CAISERGGLSTDTQYF
TRBV5-8,CASSLGQGAYTDTQYF
TRBV7-2,CASSLTTGGGRLEQYF
TRBV21-1,CASSKEEGGKGGVQPQHF
TRBV30,CAWTQGGRETQYF
TRBV6-2/TRBV6-3,CASSNRDSGSYEQYF